The 29 T cell receptor beta chains in this list originate from one sample, sequenced in a study of cytomegalovirus exposure and HLA in healthy donors. PCR was performed using 60 Vbeta and 13 Jbeta primers. The method was immunoSEQ multiplex PCR; TCRdb's version includes in-frame clones alone and lacks a portion of them. The table shows roughly 100,000 clones, with approximately 69% occurring only once. The sequencing input was PBMCs. Receptor source: a boy aged 5-17 years in good health and CMV-seropositive.

This clone was seen a handful of times. This chain links TRBV7-2 with TRBJ2-1; 7 bases line up with TRBD2. Germline CDR1 SGHTA, CDR2 FQGNSA. The CDR3 contains 16 residues. V shed 3 bases, J shed 10 bases, and the junction held 15 bases outside the gene matches. The CDR3 here is CASSLWSSGVPREQFF. For the CDR3, the DNA is TGTGCCAGCAGCTTGTGGTCTAGCGGCGTTCCAAGGGAGCAGTTCTTC.

The V gene is TRBV30, the J gene TRBJ2-1; 8 nucleotides line up with TRBD2. With V trimmed by 1 base and J by 7 bases, 12 bases remained unmatched. CDR1 GTSNPN and CDR2 SVGIG come from the germline V gene (reference sequence). The CDR3 sequence is 16 residues long. Here the CDR3 reads CAWSGRLALEWNEQFF. The CDR3 region has the DNA TGTGCCTGGAGTGGAAGACTAGCGTTAGAATGGAATGAGCAGTTCTTC.

The table lists this clone with a few counts. The rearrangement uses TRBV7-9 and TRBJ2-7; D is possibly TRBD1 (6 bases). From germline, CDR1 is SEHNR and CDR2 FQNEAQ (reference sequence). V lost 4 bases, J lost 2 bases, and 12 bases lay in between. The CDR3 spans 14 residues. Here the CDR3 DNA reads TGTGCCAGCAGCTCCCGGGACATCCCCTACGAGCAGTACTTC. It yields the protein CASSSRDIPYEQYF. The complete variable domain, with remaining parts taken from reference TRBV7-9 and TRBJ2-7, reads DTGVSQNPRHKITKRGQNVTFRCDPISEHNRLYWYRQTLGQGPEFLTYFQNEAQLEKSRLLSDRFSAERPKGSFSTLEIQRTEQGDSAMYLCASSSRDIPYEQYFGPGTRLTVT.

J is TRBJ1-1 and V is TRBV5-4; TRBD1 matches at 8 bases. The V gene end was trimmed by 3 bases and the J gene end by 7 bases; junction bases not matched to a gene: 11. The CDR3 runs to 15 residues. The germline V gene has CDR1 SGHNT and CDR2 YYREEE (reference sequence). DNA for the CDR3: TGTGCCAGCAGCTCGCACGGGACAGGTTTAATTGAAGCTTTCTTT. As protein: CASSSHGTGLIEAFF.

V gene TRBV4-1 combines with J gene TRBJ2-3, with a weak D call TRBD2 (5 bases). CDR3 length: 15 amino acids. Between the trimmed V and J ends, which lost 4 bases and 6 bases, there was a span of 17 bases. The germline V gene has CDR1 MGHRA and CDR2 YSYEKL. DNA for the CDR3: TGCGCCAGCAGCCCCATAATCGGACTTTCGGATACGCAGTATTTT. Residues: CASSPIIGLSDTQYF.

This sequence joins TRBV2 and TRBJ1-6, with TRBD1 matching 8 bases. Per germline, CDR1 SNHLY and CDR2 FYNNEI. The V gene end was trimmed by 5 bases and the J gene end by 10 bases; junction bases not matched to a gene: 16. This CDR3 contains 17 residues. CDR3 sequence reads: CASSQDRAFSIGSPLHF. The CDR3 region has the DNA TGTGCCAGCAGTCAGGACAGGGCGTTTTCGATCGGGTCACCCCTCCACTTT.

V gene TRBV4-1 combines with J gene TRBJ1-2; no clear D gene. The CDR3 is 14 amino acids. Trimming removed 1 base at V and 4 bases at J, with 10 bases between. The germline CDR1 and CDR2 sequences are MGHRA and YSYEKL. DNA for the CDR3: TGCGCCAGCAGCCAAGGCGCGGGAGGCTATGGCTACACCTTC. It translates to CASSQGAGGYGYTF.

The table lists this clone with a few counts. This chain joins TRBV5-1 and TRBJ1-4, with D unresolved. The CDR3 loop spans 16 amino acids. The V gene's germline CDR1 is SGHRS and CDR2 YFSETQ. Trimming took off 0 bases at V and 4 bases at J, with 13 bases between the two ends. The CDR3 DNA follows: TGCGCCAGCAGCTTGGCTTCTAAGTCGATTAATGAAAAACTGTTTTTT. This sequence encodes CASSLASKSINEKLFF.

The chain carries TRBV2 and TRBJ2-7; 7 nucleotides line up with TRBD1. The length of the CDR3 is 15 residues. CDR1 is SNHLY and CDR2 is FYNNEI in the germline V gene. V lost 8 bases to trimming and J lost 3 bases; unmatched junction nucleotides: 13. The CDR3 is CASEGGYLMDYEQYF. The CDR3 DNA is TGTGCCAGCGAAGGGGGCTACCTGATGGACTACGAGCAGTACTTC.

This clone was observed a handful of times. This chain connects TRBV5-1 to TRBJ2-1; 7 bases fit TRBD1. The junction had 16 bases not matched to a gene; V was cut back by 4 bases and J by 6 bases. CDR3 size: 17 residues. CDR1 and CDR2 from the germline V gene are SGHRS and YFSETQ. The CDR3 coding sequence is TGCGCCAGCAGCAAAGGGACAGCCCGCCTTGAAGGCAATGAGCAGTTCTTC. Its protein is CASSKGTARLEGNEQFF.

The table lists this clone with a few counts. The chain is built from TRBV14 and TRBJ1-1; D perhaps matches TRBD1 (5 bases). In germline, CDR1 is SGHDN, CDR2 FVKESK. Trimming stripped 2 bases from V and 8 bases from J, with 15 bases between. The CDR3 extends over 14 amino acids. CDR3 in DNA: TGTGCCAGCAGCCAAAGAGCAGGGCTTGGGGAAGCTTTCTTT. It specifies CASSQRAGLGEAFF.

The rearrangement links TRBV27 to TRBJ1-1, with a weak D call TRBD1 (5 bases). Trimming pared 7 bases from V and 0 bases from J, leaving 12 bases between. The germline CDR1 and CDR2 sequences are MNHEY and SMNVEV (reference sequence). CDR3 length: 14 amino acids. For the CDR3, the DNA is TGTGCCAGCAAGGTCGTAGGGGTGAACACTGAAGCTTTCTTT. It translates to CASKVVGVNTEAFF.

V is TRBV11-2 and J is TRBJ1-5, with D perhaps matching TRBD1 (6 bases). Trimming cost V 5 bases and J 4 bases, with 9 bases left between them. The germline V gene encodes CDR1 SGHAT and CDR2 FQNNGV. This CDR3 spans 13 amino acids. CDR3: CASSADRNQPQHF. The CDR3 DNA sequence: TGTGCCAGCAGCGCGGACAGAAATCAGCCCCAGCATTTT.

This clone was counted between two and nine times. The germline gene is not matched at one end of the junction; a read error may be the cause. The gene calls are TRBV2 and TRBJ1-5; D gene uncertain. Per the germline V gene, CDR1 is SNHLY and CDR2 is FYNNEI. The CDR3 runs to 12 residues. The CDR3: CASGESNQPQNF. CDR3 nucleotides: TGTGCCTCGGGTGAGTCGAATCAGCCCCAGAATTTT.

The count of this clone is one. The chain is built from TRBV7-2 and TRBJ2-5; 11 positions match TRBD2. Trimming at V came to 3 bases and at J to 1 base, leaving 7 bases not matched to a gene. This CDR3 region has 17 residues. Germline lookup yields CDR1 SGHTA and CDR2 FQGNSA. The CDR3, as DNA: TGTGCCAGCAGCTTTGGGGGGGGGACTAGCGGCCAAGAGACCCAGTACTTC. This codes for CASSFGGGTSGQETQYF. Full variable domain (rest looked up from reference TRBV7-2 and TRBJ2-5): GAGVSQSPSNKVTEKGKDVELRCDPISGHTALYWYRQSLGQGLEFLIYFQGNSAPDKSGLPSDRFSAERTGGSVSTLTIQRTQQEDSAVYLCASSFGGGTSGQETQYFGPGTRLLVL.

The chain links TRBV15 to TRBJ1-1; the match to TRBD1 covers 7 bases. J gave up 2 bases and V 0 bases, and 9 bases lay outside the gene matches. Germline V gene sequence: CDR1 LNHNV, CDR2 YYDKDF (reference sequence). The CDR3 loop spans 17 amino acids. This chain's CDR3 is CATSRDLGRGSNTEAFF. The CDR3, as DNA: TGTGCCACCAGCAGAGATCTAGGCAGGGGGTCAAACACTGAAGCTTTCTTT.

The chain is built from TRBV2 and TRBJ1-4; TRBD1 matches 8 bases. The germline CDR1 and CDR2 sequences are SNHLY and FYNNEI. Trimming took 6 bases from V and 0 from J; bases not matched to a gene: 6. This CDR3 has 16 amino acids. The CDR3 loop is CASRETGVATNEKLFF. In nucleotides, the CDR3 is TGTGCCAGCAGGGAGACAGGGGTTGCAACTAATGAAAAACTGTTTTTT.

This rearrangement joins TRBV15 to TRBJ1-1, with D possibly matching TRBD1 (5 bases). The CDR3 runs 14 residues. Trimming took 1 base from V and 4 from J, leaving 10 bases between them. Germline CDR1 is LNHNV and CDR2 is YYDKDF (reference sequence). CDR3 nucleotides: TGTGCCACCAGCAGAGTCGGGGGGATCACTGAAGCTTTCTTT. It codes for CATSRVGGITEAFF.

This chain joins TRBV19 and TRBJ1-5; D possibly corresponds to TRBD1 (6 bases). V dropped 7 bases and J dropped 2 bases, with 15 bases sitting between them. The CDR3 has 15 residues. Germline lookup yields CDR1 LNHDA and CDR2 SQIVND (reference sequence). In nucleotides, the CDR3 is TGTGCCAGTACTCAACAGGGTACGGGCAATCAGCCCCAGCATTTT. Its translation: CASTQQGTGNQPQHF.

The chain links TRBV6-5 to TRBJ1-1, with D possibly TRBD1 on 6 matching bases. This CDR3 has 14 amino acids. V dropped 6 bases and J dropped 2 bases, with 13 bases sitting between them. The germline V gene has CDR1 MNHEY and CDR2 SVGAGI. For the CDR3, the DNA is TGTGCCAGCAGCCTCGGACAGATTAACACTGAAGCTTTCTTT. Protein: CASSLGQINTEAFF.

In its sample, this clone was seen once. The V call is TRBV5-1, the J call TRBJ1-5; D not certain. Trimming pared 4 bases from V and 7 bases from J, leaving 21 bases between. The CDR3 consists of 16 residues. Germline lookup yields CDR1 SGHRS and CDR2 YFSETQ. CDR3 residues: CASSLRRVVIKQPQHF. CDR3 in DNA: TGCGCCAGCAGCCTCAGGCGGGTGGTAATTAAGCAGCCCCAGCATTTT.

The V gene is TRBV7-7, the J gene TRBJ2-5; D is possibly TRBD2 (5 bases). V gave up 4 bases and J gave up 2 bases, with 8 bases separating them. Germline V gene sequence: CDR1 SSHAT, CDR2 FNYEAQ (reference sequence). The CDR3 runs to 13 residues. The CDR3 region is CASSSSGQETQYF. For the CDR3, the DNA is TGTGCCAGCAGCTCCTCGGGGCAAGAGACCCAGTACTTC. Complete variable domain (other parts from reference TRBV7-7 and TRBJ2-5): GAGVSQSPRYKVTKRGQDVTLRCDPISSHATLYWYQQALGQGPEFLTYFNYEAQPDKSGLPSDRFSAERPEGSISTLTIQRTEQRDSAMYRCASSSSGQETQYFGPGTRLLVL.

This rearrangement joins TRBV27 to TRBJ1-1; 7 nucleotides agree with TRBD1. Unmatched junction bases numbered 9, after V lost 4 bases and J lost 4 bases. Germline V lookup: CDR1 MNHEY, CDR2 SMNVEV (reference sequence). The CDR3 spans 15 residues. CDR3 sequence (DNA): TGTGCCAGCAGTTACAAACAGGGGTGGGGCACTGAAGCTTTCTTT. It specifies CASSYKQGWGTEAFF.

This sequence joins TRBV7-6 and TRBJ2-3, with 10 bases identical to TRBD1. V dropped 5 bases and J dropped 7; count of bases not matched to a gene: 3. In germline, CDR1 is SGHVS, CDR2 FNYEAQ. This CDR3 is 13 amino acids long. The CDR3 is CASSRDRGHTQYF. The CDR3 DNA reads TGTGCCAGCAGCCGGGACAGGGGACATACGCAGTATTTT. The entire variable domain, with the rest obtained from reference TRBV7-6 and TRBJ2-3, is as follows: GAGVSQSPRYKVTKRGQDVALRCDPISGHVSLYWYRQALGQGPEFLTYFNYEAQQDKSGLPNDRFSAERPEGSISTLTIQRTEQRDSAMYRCASSRDRGHTQYFGPGTRLTVL.

The chain recombines TRBV6-5 with TRBJ1-2; TRBD1 might be the D (5 bases). Germline V gene lookup returns CDR1 MNHEY and CDR2 SVGAGI. The CDR3 consists of 15 residues. The V end was cut by 0 bases, the J end by 4 bases, with 12 bases between. The chain's CDR3 is CASSYSPTVIYGYTF. CDR3 DNA sequence: TGTGCCAGCAGTTACTCGCCGACAGTAATCTATGGCTACACCTTC.

This clone was found a few times. One end of the junction fails to match germline, which may point to a read error. The J gene is TRBJ1-6, the V gene TRBV30; D is unclear. The CDR3 runs to 13 residues. The V gene's germline CDR1 is GTSNPN and CDR2 SVGIG (reference sequence). DNA for the CDR3: TGTGCCTGGAATCCGCAGGAAAATTCACCCCTCAACTTT. Its translation: CAWNPQENSPLNF.

This clone occurred a few times. The rearrangement joins TRBV14 to TRBJ1-1; the match to TRBD1 covers 9 bases. This CDR3 region has 13 residues. The germline CDR1 and CDR2 sequences are SGHDN and FVKESK. Unmatched junction bases numbered 0, after V lost 4 bases and J lost 3 bases. CDR3 protein: CASSRTGDTEAFF. The DNA of the CDR3 is TGTGCCAGCAGCCGGACAGGGGACACTGAAGCTTTCTTT.

V usage is TRBV25-1 and J usage is TRBJ1-2, with 7 positions matching TRBD1. The V segment lost 2 bases and the J segment 2 bases; nucleotides outside the gene matches: 8. Germline V gene data show CDR1 as MGHDK and CDR2 as SYGVNS. CDR3 size: 16 residues. The CDR3, as DNA: TGTGCCAGCAGTGAACCCCGGGACAGCCTGAACTATGGCTACACCTTC. It is translated as CASSEPRDSLNYGYTF.

V gene TRBV25-1 combines with J gene TRBJ1-2; D unclear. The V gene lost 2 bases and the J gene lost 3 bases, with 10 bases spanning the gap. The V gene's germline CDR1 is MGHDK and CDR2 SYGVNS. The CDR3 covers 14 residues. Written as DNA, the CDR3 is TGTGCCAGCAGTGAAGGAGGCAGGTACTATGGCTACACCTTC. It translates to CASSEGGRYYGYTF.